This T cell receptor beta chain was sequenced during a study of T cells in Graves' hyperthyroidism and ophthalmopathy. Study results and caveats: Blood also held most thyroid clonotypes expanded beyond 0.001.

Ophthalmopathy patients all had a Clinical Activity Score of at least 3, a NOSPECS grade of at least 4 and disease under 3 months old. The V gene's germline CDR1 is SGHRS and CDR2 YFSETQ. This CDR3 has 16 residues. V was shortened by 0 bases and J by 0 bases, with 11 bases between the two germline ends. RNA transcripts provided the source from which TCR beta CDR3 regions were amplified. When the TCR CDR3 underwent first-round RT-PCR, the HTBI primer set was used. TCRdb re-derived calls from the multiplex PCR reads in MiXCR, one entry per CDR3 protein. The sample includes 600,000 or so distinct CDR3 sequences, roughly 15% seen only once; the top ten take around 13%. This clonotype was detected many times. Its antigen is undetermined.

The receptor was derived from a woman in her 50s with Graves' ophthalmopathy. The sequencing sample was made of blood. The V gene is TRBV5-1, the J gene TRBJ2-3; D is undetermined. The CDR3 sequence is CASSLVLGGSTDTQYF. In DNA form, the CDR3 reads TGCGCCAGCAGCTTGGTCCTAGGCGGTAGCACAGATACGCAGTATTTT.